In its sample, the clone carrying this T cell receptor (beta chain) was seen a few times. Its cognate antigen is unknown. TCRdb re-called the RT-PCR reads through MiXCR, storing one row per CDR3 protein. Among hundreds of thousands of distinct CDR3 sequences listed, 15% to 17% were seen once. There are 17 residues in the CDR3. Germline V gene lookup returns CDR1 LGHNA and CDR2 YNFKEQ. Trimming removed 0 bases at V and 1 base at J, with 15 bases between. This sample is part of a study of response to subunit inactivated influenza vaccine. Study conclusions and caveats: Authors suggested few new T cells are recruited by each seasonal influenza vaccination.

The source material was PBMCs from blood, sampled approximately 13 days after vaccination. This sequence was found in a man aged 50-60 years who received an inactivated influenza vaccine. The chain is built from TRBV4-2 and TRBJ1-1; D gene unclear. CDR3: CASSQDRRVMENTEAFF. The CDR3 nucleotides are TGTGCCAGCAGCCAAGATAGGAGGGTTATGGAGAACACTGAAGCTTTCTTT.